The rows below give T cell receptor beta chains drawn from one sample of a study of CD8+CD57+ T cells in acquired aplastic anemia. TCRdb reprocessed the reads via MiXCR and lists one record per CDR3 protein. The sample has some 150,000 distinct CDR3 sequences, 70% to 75% seen once. Sequenced: sorted CD4+, CD8+, or CD8+CD57+ T cells (not recorded which) from PBMCs. These receptor sequences come from a human donor with aplastic anemia. CDR3s include the opening cysteine and the closing phenylalanine or tryptophan. The D gene is left open where the match is weak. Size is omitted from some rows. Given values are once, few, many or a class for expanded clones.

V gene	clone size	D gene	J gene	CDR3 protein	CDR3 DNA
TRBV7-3	NA	NA	TRBJ2-3	CASSFGQASTDTQYF	TGTGCCAGCAGCTTCGGACAAGCTAGCACAGATACGCAGTATTTT
TRBV29-1	NA	NA	TRBJ1-4	CSVRDTDNEKLFF	TGCAGCGTTCGGGACACCGATAATGAAAAACTGTTTTTT
TRBV5-8	NA	NA	TRBJ1-6	CASSLGAGNNSPLHF	TGCGCCAGCAGCTTGGGGGCAGGCAATAATTCACCCCTCCACTTT
TRBV7-2	NA	TRBD2	TRBJ2-5	CASKLAGGGETQYF	TGTGCCAGCAAACTAGCGGGAGGTGGAGAGACCCAGTACTTC
TRBV19	once	NA	TRBJ2-3	CASSPHRDLERRDTQYF	TGTGCCAGTAGTCCCCACAGGGACCTAGAGCGTAGGGATACGCAGTATTTT
TRBV2	NA	NA	TRBJ2-7	CASIPTGTTYEQYF	TGTGCCAGCATCCCAACCGGGACGACCTACGAGCAGTACTTC
TRBV2	few	NA	TRBJ2-7	CASSFPYPSYEQYF	TGTGCCAGCAGTTTTCCCTACCCCTCCTACGAGCAGTACTTC
TRBV24-1	NA	NA	TRBJ2-5	CATQGEGSEETQYF	TGTGCCACCCAAGGGGAAGGGTCTGAGGAGACCCAGTACTTC
TRBV15	NA	NA	TRBJ1-5	CATSRAAPNQPQHF	TGTGCCACCAGCAGAGCGGCCCCGAATCAGCCCCAGCATTTT
TRBV19	NA	NA	TRBJ1-1	CASISEGWTEAFF	TGTGCCAGTATTTCCGAAGGGTGGACTGAAGCTTTCTTT
TRBV20-1	NA	TRBD2	TRBJ2-7	CSAYSPGLERSYEQYF	TGCAGTGCATACTCCCCGGGACTAGAACGCTCCTACGAGCAGTACTTC
TRBV10-1	NA	NA	TRBJ2-1	CASSASPRTTYNEQFF	TGCGCCAGCAGTGCCTCCCCCCGGACCACCTACAATGAGCAGTTCTTC
TRBV24-1	NA	TRBD2	TRBJ2-1	CATSDRTSGSDEQFF	TGTGCCACCAGTGATCGAACTAGCGGGAGCGATGAGCAGTTCTTC
TRBV20-1	NA	NA	TRBJ2-7	CSASRSVYEQYF	TGCAGTGCTAGTAGGTCGGTCTACGAGCAGTACTTC
TRBV29-1	NA	TRBD1	TRBJ1-6	CSVGGQINSPLHF	TGCAGCGTCGGGGGACAGATAAATTCACCCCTCCACTTT
TRBV27	NA	NA	TRBJ2-2	CASSLSIGSGELFF	TGTGCCAGCAGTTTATCGATCGGGTCCGGGGAGCTGTTTTTT
TRBV7-9	NA	NA	TRBJ1-2	CASSAAGTAYGYTF	TGTGCCAGCAGCGCCGCTGGGACGGCCTATGGCTACACCTTC
TRBV19	NA	NA	TRBJ1-6	CASSRALEQGANSPLHF	TGTGCCAGTAGTCGGGCATTGGAGCAGGGAGCAAATTCACCCCTCCACTTT
TRBV15	NA	TRBD1	TRBJ2-7	CATSRTTGSSYEQYF	TGTGCCACCAGCAGGACGACAGGGAGCTCCTACGAGCAGTACTTC
TRBV19	many	NA	TRBJ2-5	CASSIVDPPAETQYF	TGTGCCAGTAGTATAGTGGACCCTCCAGCGGAGACCCAGTACTTC
TRBV7-9	NA	TRBD2	TRBJ2-7	CASSLGPGLAGREQYF	TGTGCCAGCAGCTTAGGGCCGGGACTAGCGGGGCGAGAGCAGTACTTC
TRBV28	NA	TRBD1	TRBJ2-7	CASSQALGTGTYEQYF	TGTGCCAGCAGCCAAGCCCTCGGGACAGGTACCTACGAGCAGTACTTC